These 22 T cell receptor beta chains originate from one sample sequenced in a study of circulating and synovial CD4+ cells in juvenile arthritis. Data came from immunoSEQ multiplex PCR; TCRdb stores just in-frame clones and leaves some out. The sample consists of 30,000 to 40,000 clones, over 95% of them appearing once. The sample consisted of CD4+ T cells from blood. These receptor sequences come from a human donor with juvenile idiopathic arthritis.

This rearrangement joins TRBV9 to TRBJ2-2, with a tentative D call TRBD2 (5 bases). Germline CDR1 and CDR2: SGDLS and YYNGEE. The CDR3 is made up of 15 amino acids. V dropped 0 bases and J dropped 6 bases, with 12 bases sitting between them. Here the CDR3 DNA reads TGTGCCAGCAGCGTAGGGGCTAGCCGGTCCGGGGAGCTGTTTTTT. Protein sequence: CASSVGASRSGELFF.

V gene TRBV10-3 combines with J gene TRBJ2-5, with a possible D match to TRBD1 (6 bases). Trimming took off 6 bases at V and 2 bases at J, with 10 bases between the two ends. This CDR3 is 13 amino acids long. Germline V gene lookup returns CDR1 ENHRY and CDR2 SYGVKD. DNA for the CDR3: TGTGCCATCAGGACAGGTCCACAAGAGACCCAGTACTTC. Its translation is CAIRTGPQETQYF.

The chain carries TRBV5-6 and TRBJ1-1; the D is unclear. Trimming took 0 bases from V and 7 from J, leaving 10 bases between them. This CDR3 spans 13 amino acids. CDR1 and CDR2 from the germline V gene are SGHDT and YYEEEE. The CDR3 loop is CASSLGREYEAFF. As DNA, the CDR3 is TGTGCCAGCAGCTTGGGAAGGGAGTATGAAGCTTTCTTT.

The gene calls are TRBV30 and TRBJ1-1, with 7 bases matching TRBD1. The junction had 1 base not matched to a gene; V was cut back by 2 bases and J by 1 base. This CDR3 has 13 residues. Per the germline V gene, CDR1 is GTSNPN and CDR2 is SVGIG (reference sequence). The CDR3, as DNA: TGTGCCTGGAGTCGACAGGGGAACACTGAAGCTTTCTTT. Its protein product is CAWSRQGNTEAFF.

The V and J genes are TRBV30 and TRBJ1-6; D not certain. Trimming removed 8 bases at V and 8 bases at J, with 10 bases between. CDR3 length equals 11 residues. CDR1 and CDR2 from the germline V gene are GTSNPN and SVGIG (reference sequence). CDR3 coding DNA: TGTGCCCAAGGGAGGGATTCACCCCTCCACTTT. Translated, it gives CAQGRDSPLHF.

The rearrangement joins TRBV7-2 to TRBJ2-3, with TRBD2 matching 7 bases. In germline, CDR1 is SGHTA, CDR2 FQGNSA. This CDR3 has 18 amino acids. The trim removed 1 base at V and 3 bases at J, leaving 13 bases unmatched. Written as DNA, the CDR3 is TGTGCCAGCAGCTTAGGAGGTTGGCGGGAGAGCTCTACAGATACGCAGTATTTT. As protein: CASSLGGWRESSTDTQYF.

This sequence joins TRBV19 and TRBJ1-3; D is ambiguous. There are 14 residues in the CDR3. Germline lookup yields CDR1 LNHDA and CDR2 SQIVND (reference sequence). V was cut by 2 bases and J by 0 bases, with 5 bases left in between. The CDR3 is CASSIRSSGNTIYF. The CDR3 DNA is TGTGCCAGTAGTATACGGAGCTCTGGAAACACCATATATTTT.

The chain is built from TRBV15 and TRBJ1-2; D is ambiguous. CDR3 size: 15 residues. Trimming cost V 3 bases and J 0 bases, with 11 bases left between them. Per the germline V gene, CDR1 is LNHNV and CDR2 is YYDKDF (reference sequence). The CDR3 bases are TGTGCCACCAGCAGCGGTGGTGATCCTAACTATGGCTACACCTTC. This sequence encodes CATSSGGDPNYGYTF.

CDR3 nucleotide sequence: TGCGCCAGCAGCTTGGAATCGTGGACAGGGACCAGCACAGATACGCAGTATTTT. It encodes CASSLESWTGTSTDTQYF. This rearrangement joins TRBV5-1 to TRBJ2-3, with 8 bases fitting TRBD1. Germline V gene lookup returns CDR1 SGHRS and CDR2 YFSETQ. Trimming cost V 0 bases and J 0 bases; bases outside gene matches: 9. The CDR3 is made up of 18 amino acids.

This chain joins TRBV7-3 and TRBJ1-3, with D unclear. The CDR3 runs to 13 residues. Trimming pared 3 bases from V and 2 bases from J, leaving 5 bases between. Per germline, CDR1 SGHTA and CDR2 FQGTGA. CDR3 DNA sequence: TGTGCCAGCAGCTTCGAGCCTGGAAACACCATATATTTT. Its protein is CASSFEPGNTIYF.

The rearrangement uses TRBV7-9 and TRBJ2-1; 10 positions match TRBD2. V shed 5 bases and J 1 base; nucleotides not matched to a gene: 11. CDR1 and CDR2 (germline): SEHNR, FQNEAQ (reference sequence). The CDR3 runs 18 residues. The CDR3 reads CASSPGRASGGSYNEQFF. CDR3 bases: TGTGCCAGCAGCCCAGGGAGGGCTAGCGGGGGATCCTACAATGAGCAGTTCTTC.

In this sample, this clone turned up a few times. The chain joins TRBV10-3 to TRBJ2-7; no clear D gene. The V and J ends lost 4 bases and 3 bases respectively, with 7 bases between them. This CDR3 has 12 residues. The germline CDR1 and CDR2 sequences are ENHRY and SYGVKD. The CDR3, as DNA: TGTGCCATCAGTGTATCCGGCTACGAGCAGTACTTC. This codes for CAISVSGYEQYF.

The chain links TRBV9 to TRBJ1-1; TRBD1 is a possible D gene (5 bases). Germline V gene sequence: CDR1 SGDLS, CDR2 YYNGEE. V was clipped by 0 bases and J by 4 bases, with 13 bases between them. The CDR3 runs to 15 residues. The CDR3 nucleotides read TGTGCCAGCAGCGTAGATCCAGGGAAGGGCACTGAAGCTTTCTTT. Translation: CASSVDPGKGTEAFF.

The rearrangement joins TRBV5-1 to TRBJ2-3; TRBD2 matches 9 bases. J was trimmed by 5 bases and V by 3 bases; bases with no gene match: 16. The CDR3 loop spans 18 amino acids. CDR1 and CDR2 (germline): SGHRS, YFSETQ. Here the CDR3 reads CASSSIGPGLAGGDTQYF. The CDR3 DNA reads as TGCGCCAGCAGCTCGATTGGCCCGGGACTAGCAGGAGGAGATACGCAGTATTTT.

The rearrangement uses TRBV5-1 and TRBJ2-5, with a weak D call TRBD2 (5 bases). Germline V gene sequence: CDR1 SGHRS, CDR2 YFSETQ. CDR3 length: 13 amino acids. The V gene lost 5 bases and the J gene lost 5 bases, with 13 bases spanning the gap. The chain's CDR3 is CASRFGSKETQYF. CDR3 nucleotide sequence: TGCGCCAGCAGATTTGGGAGCAAGGAGACCCAGTACTTC.

The chain uses TRBV28 and TRBJ1-1; TRBD1 aligns across 7 bases. Germline values: CDR1 MDHEN, CDR2 SYDVKM. Trimming at V came to 3 bases and at J to 5 bases, leaving 6 bases not matched to a gene. This CDR3 region has 14 residues. For the CDR3, the DNA is TGTGCCAGCAGTTTGGGACAGCCGGGGACTGAAGCTTTCTTT. As protein: CASSLGQPGTEAFF.

CDR3 in amino acids: CASSFGGVGDTQYF. The DNA of the CDR3 is TGCGCCAGCAGCTTCGGGGGAGTAGGAGATACGCAGTATTTT. The V call is TRBV5-1, the J call TRBJ2-3, with D tentatively TRBD2 (6 bases). The CDR3 has 14 residues. Per the germline V gene, CDR1 is SGHRS and CDR2 is YFSETQ. V lost 2 bases and J lost 5, with 12 bases in between.

The chain employs TRBV9 and TRBJ2-1; D is possibly TRBD1 (5 bases). CDR3 length: 15 residues. V dropped 0 bases and J dropped 9 bases, with 16 bases sitting between them. Germline V gene lookup returns CDR1 SGDLS and CDR2 YYNGEE. The CDR3 spells CASSVGPDIQGEQFF. In DNA, the CDR3 is TGTGCCAGCAGCGTAGGTCCAGATATTCAGGGTGAGCAGTTCTTC.

Comment on this clone: The same CDR3 arises from other DNA sequences in this sample as well. The chain uses TRBV28 and TRBJ1-5; 7 bases align to TRBD1. The V gene's germline CDR1 is MDHEN and CDR2 SYDVKM. J gave up 11 bases and V 6 bases, and 16 bases lay outside the gene matches. The CDR3 consists of 15 residues. DNA for the CDR3: TGTGCCAGCAGCACCAAGGACAGGCATCGCTCAGCCCAGCATTTT. Residues: CASSTKDRHRSAQHF.

The genes are TRBV27 and TRBJ1-5; D may be TRBD1 (5 bases). V lost 4 bases to trimming and J lost 9 bases, with 13 bases between them. From germline, CDR1 is MNHEY and CDR2 SMNVEV (reference sequence). The CDR3 runs to 13 residues. The DNA for the CDR3 is TGTGCCAGCAGTTCCCCCCCGGGGGGGCCCCAGCATTTT. It is translated as CASSSPPGGPQHF.

The chain is built from TRBV11-2 and TRBJ2-3; no clear D. CDR1 is SGHAT and CDR2 is FQNNGV in the germline V gene. V was trimmed by 4 bases and J by 2 bases, leaving 7 bases between them. The CDR3 spans 13 residues. The CDR3 is CASSSGVTDTQYF. CDR3 in DNA: TGTGCCAGCAGCTCAGGCGTCACAGATACGCAGTATTTT.

The chain has TRBV5-8 and TRBJ2-7; TRBD2 aligns across 11 bases. V dropped 4 bases and J dropped 4; count of bases not matched to a gene: 13. CDR1 SGHTS and CDR2 YDEGEE come from the germline V gene. The CDR3 has 17 residues. As DNA, the CDR3 is TGTGCCAGCAGCCAGACTAGCGGGGCCCTCGTTGGGTACGAGCAGTACTTC. Protein product: CASSQTSGALVGYEQYF.